This T cell receptor (beta chain) originates from a study of T-cell reconstitution after alpha-beta-depleted transplantation in children. The CDR3 is 14 residues long. The germline CDR1 and CDR2 sequences are WSHSY and SAAADI. V lost 4 bases to trimming and J lost 6 bases; unmatched junction nucleotides: 5. General study findings and limits: At one year after transplant, newly produced T cells mostly accounted for T-cell counts and diversity. The high TCRbeta diversity at day 60 in some patients came from surviving recipient T cells and thymic progenitors. It was reported that alpha-beta T cells came from several hundred expanded graft clones (about two months after transplant).

This clonotype was recorded a few times. Its antigen is still unknown. The TCRbeta library incorporated unique molecular identifiers. TCRdb independently ran MiXCR on the PCR reads; one entry per CDR3 protein. This table holds around 700,000 distinct CDR3 sequences, roughly 13% found once. The chain has TRBV10-2 and TRBJ2-7; 11 positions match TRBD2. This receptor was obtained from a girl aged 2 to 9 with congenital amegakaryocytic thrombocytopenia, due to receive a stem cell transplant. The material was PBMCs, obtained before TCRalphabeta/CD19-depleted stem cell transplant. The CDR3, as DNA: TGCGCCAGCAGTGTACTAGCGGGAGACTCCGAGCAGTACTTC. Its translation: CASSVLAGDSEQYF.